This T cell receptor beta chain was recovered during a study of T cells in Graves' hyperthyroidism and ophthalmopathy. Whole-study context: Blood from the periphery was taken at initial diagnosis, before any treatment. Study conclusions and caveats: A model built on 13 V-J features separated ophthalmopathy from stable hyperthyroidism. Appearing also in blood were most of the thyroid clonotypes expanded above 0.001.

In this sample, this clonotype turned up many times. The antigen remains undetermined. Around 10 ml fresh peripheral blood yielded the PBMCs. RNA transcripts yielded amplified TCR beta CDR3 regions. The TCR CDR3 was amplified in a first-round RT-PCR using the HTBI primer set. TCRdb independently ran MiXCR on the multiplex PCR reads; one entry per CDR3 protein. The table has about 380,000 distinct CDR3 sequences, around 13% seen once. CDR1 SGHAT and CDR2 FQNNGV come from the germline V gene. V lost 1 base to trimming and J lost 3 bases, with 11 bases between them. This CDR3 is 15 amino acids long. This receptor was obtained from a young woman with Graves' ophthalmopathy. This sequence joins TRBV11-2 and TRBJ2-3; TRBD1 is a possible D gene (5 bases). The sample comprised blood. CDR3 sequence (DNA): TGTGCCAGCAGCTTAGCCCTGCAGGGTACAGATACGCAGTATTTT. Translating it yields CASSLALQGTDTQYF.